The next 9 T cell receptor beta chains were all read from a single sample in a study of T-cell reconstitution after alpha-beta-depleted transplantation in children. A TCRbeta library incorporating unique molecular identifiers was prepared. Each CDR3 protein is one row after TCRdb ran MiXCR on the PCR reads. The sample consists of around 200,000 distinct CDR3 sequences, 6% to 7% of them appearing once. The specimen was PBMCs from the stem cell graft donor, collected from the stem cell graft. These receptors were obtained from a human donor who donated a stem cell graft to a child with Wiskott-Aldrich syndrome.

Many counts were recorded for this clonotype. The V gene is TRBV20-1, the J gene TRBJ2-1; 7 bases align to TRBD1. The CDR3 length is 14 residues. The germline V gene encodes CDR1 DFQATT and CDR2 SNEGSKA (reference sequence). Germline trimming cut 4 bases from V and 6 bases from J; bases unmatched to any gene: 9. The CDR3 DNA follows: TGCAGTGCTATTAGCGCCCCAGGGGGCAATGAGCAGTTCTTC. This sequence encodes CSAISAPGGNEQFF.

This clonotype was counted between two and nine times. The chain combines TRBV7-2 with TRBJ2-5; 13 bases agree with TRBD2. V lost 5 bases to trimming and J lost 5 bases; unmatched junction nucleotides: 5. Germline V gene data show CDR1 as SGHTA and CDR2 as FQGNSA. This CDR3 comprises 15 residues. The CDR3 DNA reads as TGTGCCAGCAGCCCGGGACTAGCGGGGAGGGAGACCCAGTACTTC. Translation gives CASSPGLAGRETQYF.

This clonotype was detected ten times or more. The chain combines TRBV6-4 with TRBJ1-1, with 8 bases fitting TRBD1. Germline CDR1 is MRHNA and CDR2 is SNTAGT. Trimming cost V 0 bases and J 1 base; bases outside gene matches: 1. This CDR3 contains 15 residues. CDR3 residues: CASSDSQGANTEAFF. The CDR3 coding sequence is TGTGCCAGCAGTGACTCGCAGGGGGCGAACACTGAAGCTTTCTTT.

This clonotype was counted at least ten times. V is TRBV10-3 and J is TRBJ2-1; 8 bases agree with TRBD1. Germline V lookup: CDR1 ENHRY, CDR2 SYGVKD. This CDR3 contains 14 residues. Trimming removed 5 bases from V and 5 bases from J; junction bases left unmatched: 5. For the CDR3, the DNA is TGTGCCATCAGTACGACAGGGGATAACAATGAGCAGTTCTTC. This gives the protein CAISTTGDNNEQFF.

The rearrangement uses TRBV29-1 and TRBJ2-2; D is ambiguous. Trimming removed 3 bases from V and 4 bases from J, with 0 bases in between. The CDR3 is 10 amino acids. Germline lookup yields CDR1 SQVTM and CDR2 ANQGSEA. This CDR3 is CSVDTGELFF. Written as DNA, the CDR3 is TGCAGCGTTGACACCGGGGAGCTGTTTTTT.

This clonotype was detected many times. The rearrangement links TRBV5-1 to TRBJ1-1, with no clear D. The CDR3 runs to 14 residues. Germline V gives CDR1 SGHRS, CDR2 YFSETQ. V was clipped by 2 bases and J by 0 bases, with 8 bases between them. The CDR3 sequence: CASSFRQVNTEAFF. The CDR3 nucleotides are TGCGCCAGCAGCTTTAGGCAGGTGAACACTGAAGCTTTCTTT.

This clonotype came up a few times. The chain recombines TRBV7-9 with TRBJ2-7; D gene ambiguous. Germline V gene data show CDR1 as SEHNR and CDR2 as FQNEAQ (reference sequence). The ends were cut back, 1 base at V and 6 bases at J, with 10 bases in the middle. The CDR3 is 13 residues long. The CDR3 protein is CASSLDKVGEQYF. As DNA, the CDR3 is TGTGCCAGCAGCTTAGATAAGGTGGGCGAGCAGTACTTC.

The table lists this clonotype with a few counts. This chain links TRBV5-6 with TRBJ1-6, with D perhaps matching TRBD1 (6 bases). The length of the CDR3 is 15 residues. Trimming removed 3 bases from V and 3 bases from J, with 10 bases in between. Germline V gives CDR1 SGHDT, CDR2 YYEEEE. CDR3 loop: CASSSGTYYNSPLHF. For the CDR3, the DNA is TGTGCCAGCAGCTCCGGGACATACTATAATTCACCCCTCCACTTT.

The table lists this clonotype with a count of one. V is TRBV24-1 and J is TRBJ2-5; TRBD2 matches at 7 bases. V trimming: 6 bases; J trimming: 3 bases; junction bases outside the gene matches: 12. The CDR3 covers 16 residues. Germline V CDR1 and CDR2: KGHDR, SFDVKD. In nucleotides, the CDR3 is TGTGCCACCAGTAATCCTTCGCGGGAGAAGGAAGAGACCCAGTACTTC. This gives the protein CATSNPSREKEETQYF.